These 28 T cell receptor beta chains came from one sample sequenced in a study of blood T cell repertoires in COVID-19. Sequencing was performed with immunoSEQ multiplex PCR; in TCRdb, only in-frame clones are kept and a portion is missing. Of around 110,000 clones in the sample, around nine tenths were seen once. Sequencing was performed on peripheral blood. These receptors originate from a man aged 40-49 years with acute or convalescent COVID-19.

This clone was detected a few times. The chain uses TRBV5-4 and TRBJ2-1, with D possibly matching TRBD2 (5 bases). Per the germline V gene, CDR1 is SGHNT and CDR2 is YYREEE (reference sequence). The CDR3 length is 13 residues. V was trimmed by 3 bases and J by 6 bases, leaving 10 bases between them. The CDR3 region is CASSSDWFNEQFF. CDR3 bases: TGTGCCAGCAGCTCGGACTGGTTCAATGAGCAGTTCTTC.

The rearrangement joins TRBV7-2 to TRBJ1-5; 7 nucleotides match TRBD1. The ends lost 4 bases at V and 2 bases at J; junction bases unmatched: 2. CDR1 is SGHTA and CDR2 is FQGNSA in the germline V gene. The CDR3 loop spans 14 amino acids. This CDR3 reads CASSWDRGNQPQHF. The CDR3 coding sequence is TGTGCCAGCAGCTGGGACAGAGGCAATCAGCCCCAGCATTTT. Variable domain in full (rest from reference TRBV7-2 and TRBJ1-5): GAGVSQSPSNKVTEKGKDVELRCDPISGHTALYWYRQSLGQGLEFLIYFQGNSAPDKSGLPSDRFSAERTGGSVSTLTIQRTQQEDSAVYLCASSWDRGNQPQHFGDGTRLSIL.

The chain has TRBV5-4 and TRBJ2-5; 9 bases align to TRBD2. V shed 2 bases, J shed 3 bases, and the junction held 2 bases outside the gene matches. From germline, CDR1 is SGHNT and CDR2 YYREEE (reference sequence). CDR3 length: 14 residues. DNA for the CDR3: TGTGCCAGCAGCTTATCTAGCGGGGAAGAGACCCAGTACTTC. Translated: CASSLSSGEETQYF. Filled out from reference TRBV5-4 and TRBJ2-5, the complete variable domain reads ETGVTQSPTHLIKTRGQQVTLRCSSQSGHNTVSWYQQALGQGPQFIFQYYREEENGRGNFPPRFSGLQFPNYSSELNVNALELDDSALYLCASSLSSGEETQYFGPGTRLLVL.

The chain is built from TRBV12-3 or TRBV12-4 and TRBJ1-6, with a possible D match to TRBD1 (5 bases). Trimming left V 5 bases short and J 11 bases short, with 13 bases between. The CDR3 is made up of 13 amino acids. The CDR3 DNA reads TGTGCCAGCAGTCCCGCCGGGGGGGCACCCCTCCACTTT. Translating gives CASSPAGGAPLHF.

The J gene is TRBJ2-3, the V gene TRBV7-2; 15 nucleotides agree with TRBD2. After removal of 5 bases from V and 0 bases from J, the junction contained 6 bases not matched to a gene. There are 18 residues in the CDR3. The germline CDR1 and CDR2 sequences are SGHTA and FQGNSA. The CDR3, as DNA: TGTGCCAGCAGCCCAGGACTAGCGGGGGGGGGAAGCACAGATACGCAGTATTTT. It codes for CASSPGLAGGGSTDTQYF. The full variable domain, in which reference TRBV7-2 and TRBJ2-3 provide the parts outside the CDR3, is GAGVSQSPSNKVTEKGKDVELRCDPISGHTALYWYRQSLGQGLEFLIYFQGNSAPDKSGLPSDRFSAERTGGSVSTLTIQRTQQEDSAVYLCASSPGLAGGGSTDTQYFGPGTRLTVL.

The V gene is TRBV4-2, the J gene TRBJ1-1; a possible D gene is TRBD1 (6 bases). This CDR3 comprises 16 residues. With 1 base removed from V and 5 bases from J, the gap between germline ends came to 17 bases. Germline V gene lookup returns CDR1 LGHNA and CDR2 YNFKEQ. CDR3 amino acids: CASSQGEGELRTEAFF. The DNA of the CDR3 is TGTGCCAGCAGCCAAGGAGAGGGGGAATTGAGAACTGAAGCTTTCTTT.

V and J are TRBV11-2 and TRBJ2-3, with TRBD2 matching over 8 bases. Trimming at V came to 5 bases and at J to 6 bases, leaving 13 bases not matched to a gene. The CDR3 length is 16 residues. Germline CDR1 and CDR2: SGHAT and FQNNGV. Written as DNA, the CDR3 is TGTGCCAGCAGCCGGACTAGCCTACTAGCATGGGATACGCAGTATTTT. Its translation is CASSRTSLLAWDTQYF.

The V call is TRBV19, the J call TRBJ2-3; weak D call: TRBD1 (5 bases). Looked up from germline, CDR1 is LNHDA and CDR2 is SQIVND (reference sequence). Trimming removed 1 base at V and 4 bases at J, with 18 bases between. The CDR3 runs 17 residues. The CDR3: CASSIVNEQDWSDTQYF. DNA of the CDR3: TGTGCCAGTAGTATAGTTAATGAACAGGATTGGTCAGATACGCAGTATTTT. The entire variable domain, with the rest obtained from reference TRBV19 and TRBJ2-3, is as follows: DGGITQSPKYLFRKEGQNVTLSCEQNLNHDAMYWYRQDPGQGLRLIYYSQIVNDFQKGDIAEGYSVSREKKESFPLTVTSAQKNPTAFYLCASSIVNEQDWSDTQYFGPGTRLTVL.

The genes are TRBV7-3 and TRBJ1-4; the D is unclear. CDR3 length: 14 residues. Deletions cut 8 bases from V and 6 bases from J, with 16 bases between. CDR1 SGHTA and CDR2 FQGTGA come from the germline V gene. The CDR3 DNA reads TGTGCCAGCTGTATGCCCCGAGGAGATGAAAAACTGTTTTTT. Its protein is CASCMPRGDEKLFF.

The chain uses TRBV30 and TRBJ1-1, with 11 bases identical to TRBD1. CDR3 size: 13 residues. V was pared by 4 bases and J by 7 bases, with 5 bases of the junction left unmatched. Germline CDR1 GTSNPN, CDR2 SVGIG (reference sequence). CDR3 DNA: TGTGCCTGGACCAGGGACAGGGGGATTGAAGCTTTCTTT. Translating it yields CAWTRDRGIEAFF.

This clone was picked up a small number of times. The chain has TRBV16 and TRBJ1-1; D not certain. The germline V and J ends were trimmed by 0 bases and 6 bases, with 11 bases remaining between them. The CDR3 spans 14 residues. The V gene's germline CDR1 is KGHSY and CDR2 FQNENV. The CDR3 nucleotides are TGTGCCAGCAGCCAATCAAGAGGGATTCCTGAAGCTTTCTTT. Amino acid sequence: CASSQSRGIPEAFF.

The genes are TRBV2 and TRBJ1-5; D not resolved. The CDR3 length is 15 residues. Trimming cost V 1 base and J 6 bases, with 13 bases left between them. The germline CDR1 and CDR2 sequences are SNHLY and FYNNEI. The CDR3 DNA reads TGTGCCAGCAGTGAAGGGAGGGCCCGGGGTCAGCCCCAGCATTTT. As protein: CASSEGRARGQPQHF.

This clone was observed a single time. V and J are TRBV7-3 and TRBJ1-1; 7 nucleotides line up with TRBD1. Germline assignment: CDR1 SGHTA and CDR2 FQGTGA. V lost 6 bases and J lost 3; bases outside the gene matches: 7. The CDR3 loop spans 14 amino acids. CDR3 bases: TGTGCCAGCAGGACGACAGGGACTGACACTGAAGCTTTCTTT. Translation: CASRTTGTDTEAFF.

This chain uses TRBV27 with TRBJ1-6; D is unresolved. The germline CDR1 and CDR2 sequences are MNHEY and SMNVEV (reference sequence). V was trimmed by 7 bases and J by 5 bases, leaving 12 bases between them. CDR3 length: 14 amino acids. CDR3 DNA: TGTGCCAGCAAATTACACGGGAATAATTCACCCCTCCACTTT. It specifies CASKLHGNNSPLHF.

This chain connects TRBV6-5 to TRBJ1-1; a possible D gene is TRBD1 (5 bases). Trimming left V 4 bases short and J 10 bases short, with 19 bases between. The CDR3 loop spans 14 amino acids. Germline CDR1 is MNHEY and CDR2 is SVGAGI. CDR3 nucleotide sequence: TGTGCCAGCAGTTTAGACCAGGGTTCCAAGGGAGCTTTCTTT. Amino acids: CASSLDQGSKGAFF.

This sequence joins TRBV7-9 and TRBJ2-3, with a weak D call TRBD2 (6 bases). Trimming shortened V by 2 bases and J by 3 bases, and 9 bases separated the two germline ends. Germline CDR1 and CDR2: SEHNR and FQNEAQ (reference sequence). This CDR3 is built from 14 residues. This CDR3 is CASSLTGSTDTQYF. As DNA, the CDR3 is TGTGCCAGCAGCTTAACCGGGAGTACAGATACGCAGTATTTT. The full variable domain, completed using reference TRBV7-9 and TRBJ2-3, is DTGVSQNPRHKITKRGQNVTFRCDPISEHNRLYWYRQTLGQGPEFLTYFQNEAQLEKSRLLSDRFSAERPKGSFSTLEIQRTEQGDSAMYLCASSLTGSTDTQYFGPGTRLTVL.

The V call is TRBV5-4, the J call TRBJ2-1, with 8 bases fitting TRBD2. The V and J ends lost 2 bases and 7 bases, in that order; junction bases with no gene match: 11. Germline CDR1 and CDR2: SGHNT and YYREEE (reference sequence). The CDR3 has 16 residues. The CDR3 here is CASSFYTGRAGNEQFF. CDR3 DNA: TGTGCCAGCAGCTTTTATACCGGGAGGGCCGGGAATGAGCAGTTCTTC.

V gene TRBV5-8 combines with J gene TRBJ1-5; the D gene is possibly TRBD1 (6 bases). The V and J ends lost 5 bases and 0 bases respectively, with 12 bases between them. Per germline, CDR1 SGHTS and CDR2 YDEGEE. This CDR3 is built from 15 residues. The CDR3 sequence: CASRDRAYSNQPQHF. CDR3 sequence (DNA): TGTGCCAGCAGGGACAGAGCCTATAGCAATCAGCCCCAGCATTTT.

The rearrangement uses TRBV5-1 and TRBJ1-1, with D possibly TRBD1 on 5 matching bases. This CDR3 contains 15 residues. Germline V lookup: CDR1 SGHRS, CDR2 YFSETQ. The ends were cut back, 1 base at V and 2 bases at J, with 12 bases in the middle. The CDR3 nucleotides read TGCGCCAGCAGCTTGAGGCGGGGCTTAAACACTGAAGCTTTCTTT. It translates to CASSLRRGLNTEAFF.

In regard to this clone: The same CDR3 can be traced to other DNA sequences in this sample. The chain combines TRBV10-3 with TRBJ2-3; weak D call: TRBD2 (6 bases). The germline gives CDR1 ENHRY, CDR2 SYGVKD. V lost 0 bases, J lost 5 bases, and 9 bases lay in between. The CDR3 is 14 amino acids. CDR3 nucleotide sequence: TGTGCCATCAGTGAGTCAACTAGCCGAGATACGCAGTATTTT. Its protein product is CAISESTSRDTQYF.

This clone came up once. The rearrangement uses TRBV5-1 and TRBJ1-4, with 9 positions matching TRBD1. V gave up 3 bases and J gave up 3 bases; unmatched junction bases: 3. The CDR3 consists of 15 residues. Germline-derived CDR1 and CDR2 are SGHRS and YFSETQ. The CDR3 nucleotides are TGCGCCAGCAGCTGGGGACAGGGATCTAATGAAAAACTGTTTTTT. This translates into CASSWGQGSNEKLFF. The full variable domain, completed using reference TRBV5-1 and TRBJ1-4, is KAGVTQTPRYLIKTRGQQVTLSCSPISGHRSVSWYQQTPGQGLQFLFEYFSETQRNKGNFPGRFSGRQFSNSRSEMNVSTLELGDSALYLCASSWGQGSNEKLFFGSGTQLSVL.

This clone has a handful of counts. The V call is TRBV5-1, the J call TRBJ2-4; D is perhaps TRBD1 (6 bases). The CDR3 sequence is 15 residues long. Trimming removed 6 bases from V and 9 bases from J, with 22 bases in between. Germline V lookup: CDR1 SGHRS, CDR2 YFSETQ. Here the CDR3 reads CASNLEGVERSIQYF. The CDR3 DNA sequence: TGCGCCAGCAACCTCGAGGGGGTGGAAAGAAGCATTCAGTACTTC.

The CDR3 nucleotides are TGTGCCTGGAGATCCAATGAGAATCAGCCCCAGCATTTT. Translation: CAWRSNENQPQHF. This chain joins TRBV30 and TRBJ1-5; the D is unclear. The V end was cut by 3 bases, the J end by 4 bases, with 10 bases between. The CDR3 is 13 amino acids. Germline CDR1 is GTSNPN and CDR2 is SVGIG (reference sequence).

This clone has a handful of counts. The chain recombines TRBV19 with TRBJ1-5; D possibly corresponds to TRBD1 (5 bases). V lost 5 bases and J 5 bases, leaving 13 bases between the germline ends. The CDR3 loop spans 14 amino acids. Germline CDR1 and CDR2: LNHDA and SQIVND (reference sequence). This CDR3 is CASSGGGRDQPQHF. The CDR3, as DNA: TGTGCCAGTAGTGGCGGGGGTCGCGATCAGCCCCAGCATTTT.

This chain links TRBV24-1 with TRBJ2-2, with D perhaps TRBD2 (6 bases). The CDR3 totals 18 residues. Per germline, CDR1 KGHDR and CDR2 SFDVKD. Trimming stripped 4 bases from V and 3 bases from J, with 20 bases between. The CDR3 bases are TGTGCCACCAGTGACCTCGGTGGGAACGGGAGCCACACCGGGGAGCTGTTTTTT. Encoded protein: CATSDLGGNGSHTGELFF.

The V and J genes are TRBV30 and TRBJ1-5; D gene ambiguous. Germline V gene lookup returns CDR1 GTSNPN and CDR2 SVGIG (reference sequence). Trimming stripped 0 bases from V and 4 bases from J, with 7 bases between. The CDR3 length is 13 residues. The CDR3 sequence: CAWSVLSNQPQHF. CDR3 nucleotide sequence: TGTGCCTGGAGTGTTTTGTCTAATCAGCCCCAGCATTTT. Drawing the rest from reference TRBV30 and TRBJ1-5, the complete variable domain is SQTIHQWPATLVQPVGSPLSLECTVEGTSNPNLYWYRQAAGRGLQLLFYSVGIGQISSEVPQNLSASRPQDRQFILSSKKLLLSDSGFYLCAWSVLSNQPQHFGDGTRLSIL.

The V and J genes are TRBV19 and TRBJ1-1; D is uncertain. Germline V gene lookup returns CDR1 LNHDA and CDR2 SQIVND (reference sequence). V dropped 3 bases and J dropped 4 bases, with 12 bases sitting between them. The CDR3 loop spans 14 amino acids. The CDR3 DNA sequence: TGTGCCAGTAGTATTGGGCCCACCGGCACTGAAGCTTTCTTT. The encoded protein is CASSIGPTGTEAFF.

In its sample, this clone was seen once. The chain employs TRBV18 and TRBJ1-1; D is possibly TRBD1 (6 bases). The CDR3 covers 15 residues. Trimming pared 6 bases from V and 0 bases from J, leaving 14 bases between. The germline V gene encodes CDR1 KGHSH and CDR2 LQKENI. The DNA for the CDR3 is TGTGCCAGCTCGACGCATACAGGGCTGAACACTGAAGCTTTCTTT. Encoded protein: CASSTHTGLNTEAFF.